The source of this TCR beta chain is a study of T cells after yellow fever vaccination. Study at large: Fractions containing few cells were prepared with SMART-Seq v4 Ultra Low Input. Study-wide findings and caveats: Weaker overall, the secondary response nonetheless peaked faster (day 5 versus 15).

In its sample, this clonotype was seen many times. The target antigen is unknown. TCRdb re-derived calls from the 5' RACE reads in MiXCR, one entry per CDR3 protein. The sample lists some 260,000 distinct CDR3 sequences, around 4.9% seen once, with 3% to 4% in the top ten. V lost 5 bases and J lost 5; bases outside the gene matches: 3. The CDR3 has 13 residues. From germline, CDR1 is SEHNR and CDR2 FQNEAQ (reference sequence). This receptor was identified in a young man who received the YFV17D yellow fever vaccine. The chain links TRBV7-9 to TRBJ2-5, with 9 bases aligning to TRBD1. This material consisted of CD4+ T cells sorted from PBMCs, taken on the day of the yellow fever booster vaccination. The CDR3 nucleotides are TGTGCCAGCAGCGCGACAGGGGGGGAGACCCAGTACTTC. It codes for CASSATGGETQYF.